This T cell receptor beta chain was identified during a study of T cell repertoires in cytomegalovirus infection. The germline V gene has CDR1 MNHEY and CDR2 SVGEGT. V gave up 2 bases and J gave up 3 bases, with 11 bases separating them. The CDR3 has 14 residues. TCRdb reprocessed the reads via MiXCR and lists one record per CDR3 protein. The sample contains fewer than 550,000 distinct CDR3 sequences, about 15% of which appear only once. This clonotype showed up many times. The clonotype comes from a human donor in good health (CMV status not recorded). Some clones in this sample may be carry-over from other donors' samples. This chain links TRBV6-2 or TRBV6-3 with TRBJ2-7; D not resolved. Sequenced input: CD8+ T cells from PBMCs. The CDR3 DNA reads as TGTGCCAGCAGTTACGCTAGACCCGACTACGAGCAGTACTTC. Residues: CASSYARPDYEQYF.